Sequencing of this T cell receptor beta chain was carried out in a study of cytomegalovirus exposure and HLA in healthy donors. Points from the study as a whole: CMV serostatus was the sole immune exposure data available.

V was pared by 3 bases and J by 7 bases, with 21 bases between. The germline V gene has CDR1 GTSNPN and CDR2 SVGIG (reference sequence). This CDR3 is 16 amino acids long. PCR used 60 Vbeta primers and 13 Jbeta primers. Sequencing was performed with immunoSEQ multiplex PCR; in TCRdb, only in-frame clones are kept and a portion is missing. The sample carries under 140,000 clones, roughly 80% recorded once. On this clone: Antigen unknown.

Sequencing was performed on PBMCs. The source of this sequence is a woman in her 30s in good health and CMV-seronegative. J is TRBJ1-4 and V is TRBV30, with a tentative D call TRBD1 (6 bases). CDR3 amino acids: CAWSDARGEASEKLFF. CDR3 sequence (DNA): TGTGCCTGGAGCGACGCCAGGGGTGAGGCGAGTGAAAAACTGTTTTTT.